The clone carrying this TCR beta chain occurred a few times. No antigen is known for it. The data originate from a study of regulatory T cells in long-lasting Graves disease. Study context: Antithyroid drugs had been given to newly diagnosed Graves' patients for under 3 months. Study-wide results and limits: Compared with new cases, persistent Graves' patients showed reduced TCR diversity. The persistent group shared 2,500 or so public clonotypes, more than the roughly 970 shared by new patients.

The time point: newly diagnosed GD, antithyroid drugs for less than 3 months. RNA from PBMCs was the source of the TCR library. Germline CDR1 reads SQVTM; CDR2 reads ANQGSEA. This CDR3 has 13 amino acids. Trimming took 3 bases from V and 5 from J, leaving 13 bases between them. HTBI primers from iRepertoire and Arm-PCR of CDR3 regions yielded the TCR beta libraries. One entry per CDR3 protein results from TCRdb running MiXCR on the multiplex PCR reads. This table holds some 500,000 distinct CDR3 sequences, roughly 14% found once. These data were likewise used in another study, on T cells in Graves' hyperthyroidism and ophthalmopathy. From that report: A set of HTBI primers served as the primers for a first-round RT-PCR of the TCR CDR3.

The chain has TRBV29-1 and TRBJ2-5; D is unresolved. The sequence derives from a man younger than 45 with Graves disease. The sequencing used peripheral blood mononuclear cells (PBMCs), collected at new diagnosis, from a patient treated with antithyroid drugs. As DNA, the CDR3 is TGCAGCGTTGAGGGAATGTCCCGGGAGACCCAGTACTTC. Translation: CSVEGMSRETQYF.